This is a list of T cell receptor beta chains from one sample in a study of blood T cell repertoires in COVID-19. Produced via immunoSEQ multiplex PCR; TCRdb's table is partial and in-frame only. The top ten clones hold approximately 8% of a sample with 130,000 to 150,000 clones, around 86% of them seen once. The sequenced sample was peripheral blood. The receptor set was obtained from a human donor in a cohort sampled during active COVID-19. Both conserved end residues are part of each CDR3. The D gene is left open where the match is weak. Size is stated for part of the rows, as once, few or many counts, or as a class when the clone is expanded.

v_call: TRBV13
j_call: TRBJ2-1
d_call: TRBD2
clone_size: few
cdr3_nt: TGTGCCAGCAGTTTCCAGCGGGAGGGCCTCGGTCAGCAGTTCTTC
cdr3_aa: CASSFQREGLGQQFF

v_call: TRBV7-2
j_call: TRBJ2-3
d_call: TRBD2
clone_size: -
cdr3_nt: TGTGCCAGCAGCCTTAGACTAGCGGGAGGGACCAGCACAGATACGCAGTATTTT
cdr3_aa: CASSLRLAGGTSTDTQYF

v_call: TRBV15
j_call: TRBJ2-7
d_call: TRBD1
clone_size: -
cdr3_nt: TGTGCCACCAGCAACCGGGACAGATCCTACGAGCAGTACTTC
cdr3_aa: CATSNRDRSYEQYF

v_call: TRBV12-3/TRBV12-4
j_call: TRBJ2-2
d_call: -
clone_size: -
cdr3_nt: TGTGCCAGCAGTACAAGGAACACCGGGGAGCTGTTTTTT
cdr3_aa: CASSTRNTGELFF

v_call: TRBV28
j_call: TRBJ1-2
d_call: -
clone_size: -
cdr3_nt: TGTGCCAGCATGGGAGTGGGGGGGGCCTTCGGCTACACCTTC
cdr3_aa: CASMGVGGAFGYTF

v_call: TRBV5-1
j_call: TRBJ2-7
d_call: TRBD2
clone_size: -
cdr3_nt: TGCGCCAGCAGTAGGGGGACTAGCGGAACACTCTACGAGCAGTACTTC
cdr3_aa: CASSRGTSGTLYEQYF

v_call: TRBV7-2
j_call: TRBJ1-5
d_call: -
clone_size: -
cdr3_nt: TGTGCCAGCAGCTTAACCGCAGGGGTTGGCAATCAGCCCCAGCATTTT
cdr3_aa: CASSLTAGVGNQPQHF

v_call: TRBV6-2/TRBV6-3
j_call: TRBJ2-7
d_call: -
clone_size: -
cdr3_nt: TGTGCCAGCAGTTATGGGGCCCCAGGCTACGAGCAGTACTTC
cdr3_aa: CASSYGAPGYEQYF

v_call: TRBV7-2
j_call: TRBJ2-1
d_call: TRBD2
clone_size: -
cdr3_nt: TGTGCCAGCAGCTTAACTAGCGGGATCGGTAGGTTCTTC
cdr3_aa: CASSLTSGIGRFF

v_call: TRBV2
j_call: TRBJ2-5
d_call: -
clone_size: -
cdr3_nt: TGTGCCAGCAGAAAACAGGTGGAGACCCAGTACTTC
cdr3_aa: CASRKQVETQYF

v_call: TRBV21-1
j_call: TRBJ2-7
d_call: -
clone_size: -
cdr3_nt: TGTGCCAGCAGCTCGCTAGCGGGATATAAGCAGTACTTC
cdr3_aa: CASSSLAGYKQYF

v_call: TRBV6-5
j_call: TRBJ2-1
d_call: -
clone_size: -
cdr3_nt: TGTGCCAGCAGTCCTCCTAGTCACAATGAGCAGTTCTTC
cdr3_aa: CASSPPSHNEQFF

v_call: TRBV6-5
j_call: TRBJ1-3
d_call: -
clone_size: once
cdr3_nt: TGTGCCAGCAGCTACACCGGGGCTGGAAACACCATATATTTT
cdr3_aa: CASSYTGAGNTIYF

v_call: TRBV6-5
j_call: TRBJ1-2
d_call: -
clone_size: -
cdr3_nt: TGTGCCAGCAGTTGGAGCCCTGCTAACTATGGCTACACCTTC
cdr3_aa: CASSWSPANYGYTF

v_call: TRBV5-1
j_call: TRBJ1-6
d_call: TRBD1
clone_size: few
cdr3_nt: TGCGCCAGCAGAACCGACAGGGGGCGCGGTTACTCACCCCTCCACTTT
cdr3_aa: CASRTDRGRGYSPLHF

v_call: TRBV10-3
j_call: TRBJ1-1
d_call: -
clone_size: -
cdr3_nt: TGTGCCATCCGGGACCTACAGGGAACTGAAGCTTTCTTT
cdr3_aa: CAIRDLQGTEAFF

v_call: TRBV4-3
j_call: TRBJ1-2
d_call: TRBD1
clone_size: -
cdr3_nt: TGCGCCAGCAGCCAAGGCACGACAGGGGGCGTAGCTTCTCTTCGCTACACCTTC
cdr3_aa: CASSQGTTGGVASLRYTF

v_call: TRBV18
j_call: TRBJ1-4
d_call: TRBD1
clone_size: -
cdr3_nt: TGTGCCAGCTCACCACCTGGACAGGGAGGATACGAAAAACTGTTTTTT
cdr3_aa: CASSPPGQGGYEKLFF

v_call: TRBV6-6
j_call: TRBJ2-7
d_call: TRBD2
clone_size: -
cdr3_nt: TGTGCCAGCAGTCGACTAGCGGGACCCTACGAGCAGTACTTC
cdr3_aa: CASSRLAGPYEQYF

v_call: TRBV7-2
j_call: TRBJ2-5
d_call: -
clone_size: -
cdr3_nt: TGTGCCAGCAGCTTAGATACAGGGCGTCGGGAGACCCAGTACTTC
cdr3_aa: CASSLDTGRRETQYF

v_call: TRBV18
j_call: TRBJ1-2
d_call: TRBD1
clone_size: -
cdr3_nt: TGTGCCAGCTCTCCAGCGGACAGGCAAAGGGCTGGCTACACCTTC
cdr3_aa: CASSPADRQRAGYTF

v_call: TRBV7-9
j_call: TRBJ2-7
d_call: -
clone_size: -
cdr3_nt: TGTGCCAGCAGCCCCCGGTATCGACTCTACGAGCAGTACTTC
cdr3_aa: CASSPRYRLYEQYF

v_call: TRBV6-2/TRBV6-3
j_call: TRBJ1-5
d_call: TRBD1
clone_size: -
cdr3_nt: TGTGCCAGCAGTTACGCTACAGGGGGGTTTAACCATCAGCCCCAGCATTTT
cdr3_aa: CASSYATGGFNHQPQHF

v_call: TRBV6-5
j_call: TRBJ2-7
d_call: TRBD2
clone_size: -
cdr3_nt: TGTGCCAGCAGTTTGGTAGCGGGACGGTACGAGCAGTACTTC
cdr3_aa: CASSLVAGRYEQYF

v_call: TRBV6-6
j_call: TRBJ1-6
d_call: TRBD1
clone_size: -
cdr3_nt: TGTGCCAGCAGTAGGACAGGGGGCTTCTTTTCACCCCTCCACTTT
cdr3_aa: CASSRTGGFFSPLHF

v_call: TRBV12-3/TRBV12-4
j_call: TRBJ1-2
d_call: -
clone_size: -
cdr3_nt: TGTGCCAGCAGCTGGGGGACATCTCGGACCTTC
cdr3_aa: CASSWGTSRTF

v_call: TRBV6-2/TRBV6-3
j_call: TRBJ2-5
d_call: -
clone_size: -
cdr3_nt: TGTGCCAGCAGCAGAGGACAGTACCAAGAGACCCAGTACTTC
cdr3_aa: CASSRGQYQETQYF

v_call: TRBV7-3
j_call: TRBJ2-7
d_call: TRBD1
clone_size: -
cdr3_nt: TGTGCCAGCAGCTCTGGGACAGGCTCCTACGAGCAGTACTTC
cdr3_aa: CASSSGTGSYEQYF

v_call: TRBV3-1/TRBV3-2
j_call: TRBJ2-7
d_call: -
clone_size: -
cdr3_nt: TGTGCCAGCAGCCAAGGGCCGCACTACGAGCAGTACTTC
cdr3_aa: CASSQGPHYEQYF

v_call: TRBV19
j_call: TRBJ2-2
d_call: -
clone_size: -
cdr3_nt: TGTGCCACCGCTTCTGGGGGCGGTGGCACCGGGGAGCTGTTTTTT
cdr3_aa: CATASGGGGTGELFF

v_call: TRBV6-6
j_call: TRBJ1-1
d_call: TRBD1
clone_size: -
cdr3_nt: TGTGCCAGCAGTTACGACGCGGGACAGCAAAACACTGAAGCTTTCTTT
cdr3_aa: CASSYDAGQQNTEAFF

v_call: TRBV4-1
j_call: TRBJ1-3
d_call: -
clone_size: -
cdr3_nt: TGCGCCAGCAGCCAATCCGGGTATTCGGGAAACACCATATATTTT
cdr3_aa: CASSQSGYSGNTIYF

v_call: TRBV3-1/TRBV3-2
j_call: TRBJ1-4
d_call: TRBD1
clone_size: -
cdr3_nt: TGTGCCAGCAGCCAATTTGGGCAGGGGGCTACTAATGAAAAACTGTTTTTT
cdr3_aa: CASSQFGQGATNEKLFF

v_call: TRBV29-1
j_call: TRBJ2-7
d_call: TRBD2
clone_size: -
cdr3_nt: TGCAGCGTTAGCGGGAGTAGGTACGAGCAGTACTTC
cdr3_aa: CSVSGSRYEQYF

v_call: TRBV7-2
j_call: TRBJ2-7
d_call: TRBD2
clone_size: -
cdr3_nt: TGTGCCAGCAGCCCGGGGGGCGAGCAGTACTTC
cdr3_aa: CASSPGGEQYF

v_call: TRBV27
j_call: TRBJ1-5
d_call: -
clone_size: -
cdr3_nt: TGTGCCAGCAGTTTCACCTCAGTCCATAGCAATCAGCCCCAGCATTTT
cdr3_aa: CASSFTSVHSNQPQHF

v_call: TRBV6-5
j_call: TRBJ2-7
d_call: TRBD1
clone_size: -
cdr3_nt: TGTGCCAGCAGTCCCGGGGCGGGGACAGGGTACGAGCAGTACTTC
cdr3_aa: CASSPGAGTGYEQYF

v_call: TRBV19
j_call: TRBJ2-3
d_call: TRBD2
clone_size: once
cdr3_nt: TGTGCCAGTAGTATAGATCAGAGACTAGCCCACACAGATACGCAGTATTTT
cdr3_aa: CASSIDQRLAHTDTQYF

v_call: TRBV7-9
j_call: TRBJ2-7
d_call: -
clone_size: -
cdr3_nt: TGTGCCAGCAGCCAAGATCAGGCCCGTTACGAGCAGTACTTC
cdr3_aa: CASSQDQARYEQYF

v_call: TRBV29-1
j_call: TRBJ2-5
d_call: -
clone_size: -
cdr3_nt: TGCAGCGTTGTGAGTCAGGCCCAAGAGACCCAGTACTTC
cdr3_aa: CSVVSQAQETQYF

v_call: TRBV28
j_call: TRBJ2-5
d_call: TRBD1
clone_size: -
cdr3_nt: TGTGCCAGCAGTTCACTCCCCCCGACAGGGGGTTCGGAGACCCAGTACTTC
cdr3_aa: CASSSLPPTGGSETQYF

v_call: TRBV11-2
j_call: TRBJ2-5
d_call: TRBD1
clone_size: -
cdr3_nt: TGTGCCAGCAGCTTAAACAGGGGAACTCAAGAGACCCAGTACTTC
cdr3_aa: CASSLNRGTQETQYF

v_call: TRBV9
j_call: TRBJ2-6
d_call: TRBD1
clone_size: -
cdr3_nt: TGTGCCAGCAGCCAGGGGGAATCTGGGGCCAACGTCCTGACTTTC
cdr3_aa: CASSQGESGANVLTF

v_call: TRBV11-2
j_call: TRBJ1-6
d_call: TRBD1
clone_size: -
cdr3_nt: TGTGCCAGCAGCCTAGGGGACAGCAATTCACCCCTCCACTTT
cdr3_aa: CASSLGDSNSPLHF

v_call: TRBV4-3
j_call: TRBJ2-6
d_call: TRBD1
clone_size: -
cdr3_nt: TGCGCCAGCAGCGGCCGAACAGGGGCCGCTGGGGCCAACGTCCTGACTTTC
cdr3_aa: CASSGRTGAAGANVLTF

v_call: TRBV3-1/TRBV3-2
j_call: TRBJ1-1
d_call: TRBD1
clone_size: -
cdr3_nt: TGTGCCAGCAGCCATGCTCCCCGGACAGGGACTACTGAAGCTTTCTTT
cdr3_aa: CASSHAPRTGTTEAFF

v_call: TRBV27
j_call: TRBJ2-5
d_call: -
clone_size: -
cdr3_nt: TGTGCCAGCAGTTTAGCGGGCTACCAAGAGACCCAGTACTTC
cdr3_aa: CASSLAGYQETQYF

v_call: TRBV19
j_call: TRBJ1-3
d_call: -
clone_size: -
cdr3_nt: TGTGCCAGTAGTTCGCCCGGGGTCCCCAGCTCTGGAAACACCATATATTTT
cdr3_aa: CASSSPGVPSSGNTIYF